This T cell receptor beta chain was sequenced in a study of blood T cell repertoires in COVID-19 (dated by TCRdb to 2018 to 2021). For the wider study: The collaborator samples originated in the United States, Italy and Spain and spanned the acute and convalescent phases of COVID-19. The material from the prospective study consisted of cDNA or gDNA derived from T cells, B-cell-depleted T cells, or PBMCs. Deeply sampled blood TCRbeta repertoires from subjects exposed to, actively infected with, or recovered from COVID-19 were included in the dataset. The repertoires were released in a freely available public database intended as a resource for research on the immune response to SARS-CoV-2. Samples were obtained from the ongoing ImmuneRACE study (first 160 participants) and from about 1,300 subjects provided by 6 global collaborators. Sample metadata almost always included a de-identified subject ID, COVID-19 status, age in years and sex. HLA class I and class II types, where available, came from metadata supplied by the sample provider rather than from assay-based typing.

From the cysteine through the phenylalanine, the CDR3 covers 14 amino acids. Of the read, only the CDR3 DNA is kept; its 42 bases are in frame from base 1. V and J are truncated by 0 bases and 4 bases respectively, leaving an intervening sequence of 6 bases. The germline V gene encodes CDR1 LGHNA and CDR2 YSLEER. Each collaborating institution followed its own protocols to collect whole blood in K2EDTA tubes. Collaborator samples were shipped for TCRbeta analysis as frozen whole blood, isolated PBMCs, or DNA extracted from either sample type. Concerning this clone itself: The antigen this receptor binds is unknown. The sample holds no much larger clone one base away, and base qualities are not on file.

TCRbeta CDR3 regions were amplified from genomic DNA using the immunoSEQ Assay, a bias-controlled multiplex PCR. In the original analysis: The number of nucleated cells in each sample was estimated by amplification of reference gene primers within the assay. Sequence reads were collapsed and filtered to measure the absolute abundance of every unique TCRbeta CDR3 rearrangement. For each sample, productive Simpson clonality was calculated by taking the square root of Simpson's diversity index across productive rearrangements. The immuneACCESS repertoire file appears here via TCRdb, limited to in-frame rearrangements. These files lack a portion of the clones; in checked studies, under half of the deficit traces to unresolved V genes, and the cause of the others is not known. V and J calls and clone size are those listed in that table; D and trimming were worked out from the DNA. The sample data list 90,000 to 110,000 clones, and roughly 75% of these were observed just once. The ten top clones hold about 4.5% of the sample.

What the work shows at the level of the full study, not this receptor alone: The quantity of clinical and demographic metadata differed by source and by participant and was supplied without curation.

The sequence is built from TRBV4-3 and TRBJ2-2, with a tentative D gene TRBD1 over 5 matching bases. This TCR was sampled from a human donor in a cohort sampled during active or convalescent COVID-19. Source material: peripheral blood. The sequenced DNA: TGCGCCAGCAGCCAAGAAGGGGCCACCGGGGAGCTGTTTTTT. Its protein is CASSQEGATGELFF.